These T cell receptor beta chains were read from a single sample in a study of cytomegalovirus exposure and HLA in healthy donors. Using immunoSEQ multiplex PCR, the repertoire was profiled, and TCRdb retains in-frame clones only, with some absent. The repertoire holds roughly 120,000 clones, with more than 80% as singletons. Material: PBMCs. These receptors were collected from a man younger than 45 in good health and CMV-seronegative. CDR3s include the opening cysteine and the closing phenylalanine or tryptophan. The order of the fields is CDR3 protein, CDR3 DNA, D gene, J gene, V gene, clone size. The D gene is left open where the match is weak. Not every row has a clone size; where given, it reads once, few, many or a size class.

cdr3_aa: CASSWNQGSYGYTF
cdr3_nt: TGTGCCAGCAGCTGGAACCAGGGGAGCTATGGCTACACCTTC
d_call: NA
j_call: TRBJ1-2
v_call: TRBV7-9
clone_size: NA

cdr3_aa: CASSENRVGEQYF
cdr3_nt: TGCGCCAGCAGTGAGAACAGGGTGGGGGAGCAGTACTTC
d_call: NA
j_call: TRBJ2-7
v_call: TRBV10-1
clone_size: few

cdr3_aa: CATSNVWRNPGQGGEQFF
cdr3_nt: TGTGCCACCTCCAACGTGTGGAGAAATCCGGGACAGGGCGGTGAGCAGTTCTTC
d_call: TRBD1
j_call: TRBJ2-1
v_call: TRBV19
clone_size: once

cdr3_aa: CASSSGRQGTHADTQYF
cdr3_nt: TGTGCCAGCAGTTCCGGGAGACAGGGCACGCACGCAGATACGCAGTATTTT
d_call: NA
j_call: TRBJ2-3
v_call: TRBV7-6
clone_size: NA

cdr3_aa: CASSVVDSEKLFF
cdr3_nt: TGTGCCAGCAGCGTAGTAGATAGTGAAAAACTGTTTTTT
d_call: NA
j_call: TRBJ1-4
v_call: TRBV9
clone_size: few

cdr3_aa: CSAEGTGGSYEQYF
cdr3_nt: TGCAGCGCCGAGGGGACAGGGGGCTCCTACGAGCAGTACTTC
d_call: TRBD1
j_call: TRBJ2-7
v_call: TRBV29-1
clone_size: NA

cdr3_aa: CAIRNGQSNPNNEQFF
cdr3_nt: TGTGCCATCAGGAACGGACAGTCGAACCCCAACAATGAGCAGTTCTTC
d_call: NA
j_call: TRBJ2-1
v_call: TRBV10-3
clone_size: few

cdr3_aa: CASSQPDRDNTEAFF
cdr3_nt: TGTGCCAGCAGCCAGCCGGACAGGGACAACACTGAAGCTTTCTTT
d_call: TRBD1
j_call: TRBJ1-1
v_call: TRBV7-6
clone_size: NA

cdr3_aa: CASAGRGGISYEQYF
cdr3_nt: TGTGCCAGCGCCGGTAGGGGGGGAATCTCCTACGAGCAGTACTTC
d_call: NA
j_call: TRBJ2-7
v_call: TRBV5-6
clone_size: NA

cdr3_aa: CASTSGTGSFEQYF
cdr3_nt: TGTGCCAGCACCTCCGGGACAGGGTCCTTCGAGCAGTACTTC
d_call: TRBD1
j_call: TRBJ2-7
v_call: TRBV28
clone_size: NA

cdr3_aa: CASARGRNTGELFF
cdr3_nt: TGTGCCAGCGCCAGGGGGAGGAACACCGGGGAGCTGTTTTTT
d_call: TRBD1
j_call: TRBJ2-2
v_call: TRBV7-3
clone_size: NA

cdr3_aa: CASSLTGTGASYEQYF
cdr3_nt: TGTGCCAGCAGCTTGACCGGGACAGGGGCCTCCTACGAGCAGTACTTC
d_call: TRBD1
j_call: TRBJ2-7
v_call: TRBV13
clone_size: NA

cdr3_aa: CASRSGTRSYNEQFF
cdr3_nt: TGTGCCAGTAGGTCCGGGACTCGCTCCTACAATGAGCAGTTCTTC
d_call: NA
j_call: TRBJ2-1
v_call: TRBV27
clone_size: few

cdr3_aa: CASRPTGANTGELFF
cdr3_nt: TGTGCCAGCAGACCCACAGGGGCCAACACCGGGGAGCTGTTTTTT
d_call: TRBD1
j_call: TRBJ2-2
v_call: TRBV6-6
clone_size: NA

cdr3_aa: CASSAEVTSEPTDTQYF
cdr3_nt: TGTGCCAGCAGCGCGGAGGTGACTAGCGAACCCACAGATACGCAGTATTTT
d_call: TRBD2
j_call: TRBJ2-3
v_call: TRBV5-8
clone_size: NA

cdr3_aa: CASSLGTTSYNEQFF
cdr3_nt: TGTGCCAGCAGCTTGGGGACTACCTCCTACAATGAGCAGTTCTTC
d_call: NA
j_call: TRBJ2-1
v_call: TRBV5-6
clone_size: few

cdr3_aa: CASSEWQGGGYTF
cdr3_nt: TGCGCCAGCAGTGAATGGCAGGGGGGCGGCTACACCTTC
d_call: TRBD1
j_call: TRBJ1-2
v_call: TRBV10-1
clone_size: NA

cdr3_aa: CASSRTTAATQYF
cdr3_nt: TGTGCCAGCAGCCGTACCACGGCGGCAACGCAGTACTTC
d_call: NA
j_call: TRBJ2-7
v_call: TRBV6-5
clone_size: NA

cdr3_aa: CAISGTSGGKWDTDTQYF
cdr3_nt: TGTGCCATCAGCGGGACTAGCGGGGGGAAGTGGGACACAGATACGCAGTATTTT
d_call: TRBD2
j_call: TRBJ2-3
v_call: TRBV10-3
clone_size: NA

cdr3_aa: CASGLTTTGGYEQYF
cdr3_nt: TGTGCTAGTGGTTTGACAACGACAGGGGGCTACGAGCAGTACTTC
d_call: TRBD1
j_call: TRBJ2-7
v_call: TRBV12-5
clone_size: NA

cdr3_aa: CASSQDRASGNIMYEQYF
cdr3_nt: TGCGCCAGCAGCCAAGATAGGGCTAGCGGGAATATAATGTACGAGCAGTACTTC
d_call: TRBD2
j_call: TRBJ2-7
v_call: TRBV4-3
clone_size: NA

cdr3_aa: CASSATGSSYEQYF
cdr3_nt: TGTGCCAGCAGCGCAACAGGGAGCTCCTACGAGCAGTACTTC
d_call: NA
j_call: TRBJ2-7
v_call: TRBV7-9
clone_size: NA

cdr3_aa: CASSFSSGAYNEQFF
cdr3_nt: TGTGCCAGCAGCTTCTCTAGCGGGGCTTACAATGAGCAGTTCTTC
d_call: TRBD2
j_call: TRBJ2-1
v_call: TRBV11-2
clone_size: NA

cdr3_aa: CLTPGGGGYTF
cdr3_nt: TGCCTTACTCCGGGGGGCGGCGGCTACACCTTC
d_call: NA
j_call: TRBJ1-2
v_call: TRBV20-1
clone_size: NA

cdr3_aa: CASSLLTGLYYEQYF
cdr3_nt: TGTGCCAGCAGTTTACTGACAGGGCTCTACTACGAGCAGTACTTC
d_call: TRBD1
j_call: TRBJ2-7
v_call: TRBV27
clone_size: NA

cdr3_aa: CASTSSGLADYNEQFF
cdr3_nt: TGTGCCAGCACCTCCTCCGGACTAGCGGACTACAATGAGCAGTTCTTC
d_call: TRBD2
j_call: TRBJ2-1
v_call: TRBV7-8
clone_size: NA

cdr3_aa: CAIRLESEQYF
cdr3_nt: TGTGCCATCAGGCTAGAGTCCGAGCAGTACTTC
d_call: NA
j_call: TRBJ2-7
v_call: TRBV10-3
clone_size: NA

cdr3_aa: CASSAPRVSGVTGELFF
cdr3_nt: TGTGCCAGCAGCGCGCCCCGGGTTAGCGGGGTTACCGGGGAGCTGTTTTTT
d_call: TRBD2
j_call: TRBJ2-2
v_call: TRBV9
clone_size: NA

cdr3_aa: CASGTGTGTYEQYF
cdr3_nt: TGTGCTAGTGGTACCGGGACAGGCACCTACGAGCAGTACTTC
d_call: TRBD1
j_call: TRBJ2-7
v_call: TRBV12-5
clone_size: once

cdr3_aa: CAWIRDSSYEQYF
cdr3_nt: TGTGCCTGGATCCGGGACTCTTCCTACGAGCAGTACTTC
d_call: NA
j_call: TRBJ2-7
v_call: TRBV30
clone_size: NA

cdr3_aa: CASSSVAGGTYEQYF
cdr3_nt: TGTGCCAGCAGTTCTGTAGCGGGAGGGACCTACGAGCAGTACTTC
d_call: TRBD2
j_call: TRBJ2-7
v_call: TRBV28
clone_size: NA